Ten or more counts support the clone carrying this TCR beta chain. The antigen is not known. The germline gives CDR1 SQVTM, CDR2 ANQGSEA. The CDR3 length is 12 residues. With 7 bases removed from V and 6 bases from J, the gap between germline ends came to 12 bases. Each CDR3 protein is one row after TCRdb ran MiXCR on the multiplex PCR reads. The sample consists of 200,000 or so distinct CDR3 sequences, approximately 30% of them appearing once. Samples came from axillary lymph nodes draining the breast cancer. These data belong to a study of breast tumors, draining lymph nodes, adjacent tissues. Study conclusions and caveats: The data were judged consistent with most tumor T cells coming from lymph node and expanding in tumor.

The chain joins TRBV29-1 to TRBJ2-2; D is perhaps TRBD1 (6 bases). The sequenced material came from axillary lymph node tissue. The TCR sequence derives from a female donor with breast cancer. Some clones in this sample may be carry-over from other donors' samples. In nucleotides, the CDR3 is TGCAGCGGGGGGCAGGGACCCGGGGAGCTGTTTTTT. Translation: CSGGQGPGELFF.